This T cell receptor beta chain was sequenced for a study of blood T cell repertoires in COVID-19. The data were produced by immunoSEQ multiplex PCR, yet TCRdb's version contains in-frame clones alone and is incomplete. Counted here are hundreds of thousands of clones, about 87% occurring once; the ten biggest clones make up about 3%. Participants were aged about 18 to 90 years from around 26 US areas. The germline CDR1 and CDR2 sequences are MNHEY and SVGEGT. This CDR3 has 13 amino acids. The V segment lost 6 bases and the J segment 5 bases; nucleotides outside the gene matches: 4. The sequence was collected from a woman aged 45-60 years who had recovered from COVID-19. Material: PBMCs or T cells enriched from blood (not recorded which). The chain carries TRBV6-2 or TRBV6-3 and TRBJ1-2, with 9 bases identical to TRBD1. As DNA, the CDR3 is TGTGCCAGCAGCACAGGGGGCGTTTATGGCTACACCTTC. Protein sequence: CASSTGGVYGYTF.